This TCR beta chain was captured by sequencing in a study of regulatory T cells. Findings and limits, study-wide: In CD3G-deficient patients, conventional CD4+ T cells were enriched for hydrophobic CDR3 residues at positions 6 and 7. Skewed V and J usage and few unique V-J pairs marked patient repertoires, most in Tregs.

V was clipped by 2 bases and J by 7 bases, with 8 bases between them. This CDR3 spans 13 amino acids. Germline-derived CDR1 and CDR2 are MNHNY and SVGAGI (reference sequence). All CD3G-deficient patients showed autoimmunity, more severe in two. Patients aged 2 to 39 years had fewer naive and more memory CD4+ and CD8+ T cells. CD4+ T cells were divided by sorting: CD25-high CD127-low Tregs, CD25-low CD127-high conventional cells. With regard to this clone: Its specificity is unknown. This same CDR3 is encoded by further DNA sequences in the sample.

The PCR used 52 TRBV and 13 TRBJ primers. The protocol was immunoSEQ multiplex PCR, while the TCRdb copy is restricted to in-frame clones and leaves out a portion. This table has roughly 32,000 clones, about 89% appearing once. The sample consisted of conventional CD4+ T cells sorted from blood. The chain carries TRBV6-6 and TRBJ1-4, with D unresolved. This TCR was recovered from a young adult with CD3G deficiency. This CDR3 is CASSYRRGEKLFF. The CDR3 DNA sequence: TGTGCCAGCAGTTACAGGCGGGGTGAAAAACTGTTTTTT.